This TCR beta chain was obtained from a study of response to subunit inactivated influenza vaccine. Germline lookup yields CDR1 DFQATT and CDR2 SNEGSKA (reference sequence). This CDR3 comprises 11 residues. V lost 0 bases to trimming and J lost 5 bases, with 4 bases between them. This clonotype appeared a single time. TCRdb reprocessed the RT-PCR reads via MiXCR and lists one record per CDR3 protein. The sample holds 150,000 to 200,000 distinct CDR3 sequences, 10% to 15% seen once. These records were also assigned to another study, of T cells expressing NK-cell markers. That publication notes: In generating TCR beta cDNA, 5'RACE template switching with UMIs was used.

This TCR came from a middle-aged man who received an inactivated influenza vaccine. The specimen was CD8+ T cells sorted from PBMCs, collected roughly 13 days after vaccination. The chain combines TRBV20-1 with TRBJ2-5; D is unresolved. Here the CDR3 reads CSAREVETQYF. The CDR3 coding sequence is TGCAGTGCTAGAGAGGTCGAGACCCAGTACTTC.